This T cell receptor (beta chain) was identified in a study of blood T cells in healthy people across ages. A sample-barcoded 5' primer and a J-beta primer mix were used in a second PCR of roughly 6 to 11 cycles. TCRdb re-called the 5' RACE reads with MiXCR, one entry per CDR3 protein. The data show approximately 800,000 distinct CDR3 sequences, with 25% seen just once and more than 3% held by the top ten. The CDR3 runs to 13 residues. Trimming removed 5 bases from V and 4 bases from J, with 11 bases in between. Per germline, CDR1 SQVTM and CDR2 ANQGSEA. A further study also used this sample, focusing on T cells of mothers and their children.

This TCR derives from a boy younger than 18 in good health. This chain connects TRBV29-1 to TRBJ1-4; D unclear. The sample comprised blood. Written as DNA, the CDR3 is TGCAGCGTTCTCACACGGATTAATGAAAAACTGTTTTTT. It codes for CSVLTRINEKLFF. Using reference TRBV29-1 and TRBJ1-4 for the parts outside the CDR3, the full variable domain is SAVISQKPSRDICQRGTSLTIQCQVDSQVTMMFWYRQQPGQSLTLIATANQGSEATYESGFVIDKFPISRPNLTFSTLTVSNMSPEDSSIYLCSVLTRINEKLFFGSGTQLSVL.